These T cell receptor beta chains were read from a single sample in a study of blood T cell repertoires in COVID-19. Method: immunoSEQ multiplex PCR; TCRdb's copy keeps in-frame clones and lacks some. This table holds hundreds of thousands of clones, around 87% found once. Sequencing was performed on peripheral blood. The source is a woman aged 35 to 49 who had recovered from COVID-19. Both conserved end residues are part of each CDR3. Fields, in order: V gene, clone size, J gene, CDR3 length, CDR3 protein. Where a row states a size, it is once, few, many or the class of an expanded clone; other rows omit it.

>TRBV27|.|TRBJ1-5|16
CASSLSGQGASQPQHF
>TRBV6-5|.|TRBJ1-1|15
CASSLQQFMNTEAFF
>TRBV7-9|.|TRBJ2-2|14
CASRIGGNTGELFF
>TRBV5-8|.|TRBJ1-5|18
CASSLGAGKVWGNQPQHF
>TRBV6-5|.|TRBJ2-6|15
CASTTGALGANVLTF
>TRBV29-1|.|TRBJ1-2|14
CSVVGSRGNYGYTF
>TRBV7-6|.|TRBJ2-1|18
CASSLAMSGQGFYNEQFF
>TRBV19|.|TRBJ2-7|14
CASRTGTGHYEQYF
>TRBV18|.|TRBJ1-5|17
CASSPFRQGDSNQPQHF
>TRBV19|once|TRBJ2-5|10
CAGGGKAQYF
>TRBV18|.|TRBJ2-5|14
CASSPLSQGETQYF
>TRBV29-1|.|TRBJ1-5|13
CSVAPRANQPQHF
>TRBV19|.|TRBJ1-2|11
CASYYTNGYTF
>TRBV27|.|TRBJ2-7|17
CASSPFDRGLFVYEQYF
>TRBV27|.|TRBJ1-2|14
CASSLSEREDGYTF
>TRBV6-5|once|TRBJ2-5|15
CASSQRRVTQETQYF
>TRBV27|.|TRBJ1-5|14
CASSLMVFGQPQHF
>TRBV5-4|few|TRBJ1-3|15
CASSSKQGAGNTIYF
>TRBV4-3|.|TRBJ1-1|14
CASSQPGMNTEAFF
>TRBV12-5|.|TRBJ1-1|16
CASGLVVRQGSTEAFF
>TRBV2|.|TRBJ1-5|14
CASTSQGSYQPQHF
>TRBV27|.|TRBJ1-2|13
CASSFVGAMGYTF
>TRBV13|.|TRBJ2-5|12
CASRGGQETQYF
>TRBV6-2/TRBV6-3|.|TRBJ2-7|14
CASSYLAGDYEQYF
>TRBV9|.|TRBJ2-2|18
CASSAPFRAGGPPRELFF
>TRBV19|once|TRBJ1-6|16
CATLHPSLSYNSPLHF
>TRBV27|.|TRBJ2-3|14
CASSLSGATDTQYF
>TRBV7-3|.|TRBJ2-5|15
CASSLTGAPEETQYF
>TRBV11-2|.|TRBJ1-6|13
CASSPDFNSPLHF
>TRBV30|.|TRBJ2-7|12
CAQGSLSYEQYF
>TRBV4-1|.|TRBJ1-2|15
CASSQGSNQGYGYTF
>TRBV5-6|.|TRBJ2-7|15
CASSYKGTGSYEQYF
>TRBV5-1|.|TRBJ1-3|13
CASSLGSGNTIYF
>TRBV19|once|TRBJ2-3|16
CASSVGLAGGTDTQYF
>TRBV30|.|TRBJ1-2|16
CAWSVRNFASQGGYTF
>TRBV6-2/TRBV6-3|.|TRBJ2-3|15
CASSQAGIRGDTQYF
>TRBV30|.|TRBJ2-7|16
CAWTHGWSPDLYEQYF
>TRBV19|.|TRBJ2-3|15
CASSIAGGTRDTQYF
>TRBV5-1|.|TRBJ2-4|14
CASNLDPRGNIQYF
>TRBV18|.|TRBJ2-7|13
CASSEDRDGEQYF
>TRBV5-8|.|TRBJ1-5|16
CASSFGGPGDNQPQHF
>TRBV19|.|TRBJ2-1|13
CATGGPVGNEQFF